This TCR beta chain was sequenced during a study of shared clonotypes between healthy human individuals. Libraries were prepared by immunoSEQ multiplex PCR; TCRdb keeps only in-frame clonotypes and omits some of them. The profile shows under 2.5 million clones, about nine tenths of them singletons. This CDR3 is built from 15 residues. The material sequenced was naive CD4+ T cells from PBMCs. The subset here: CD45RA+ positively selected. The V gene is TRBV21-1, the J gene TRBJ2-7. TRBV21-1 is listed as a pseudogene. The clonotype originates from a young man in good health. Some clones in this sample may be carry-over from other donors' samples. CDR3 sequence reads: CASSKGPRGRYEQYF. The CDR3 DNA reads as TGTGCCAGCAGCAAAGGGCCCCGGGGACGCTACGAGCAGTACTTC.